Presented here are 20 T cell receptor beta chains from one specimen sequenced in a study of blood T cell repertoires in COVID-19. Libraries were prepared by immunoSEQ multiplex PCR; TCRdb keeps only in-frame clonotypes and omits some of them. The table includes 95,000 to 100,000 clones, roughly nine tenths detected once. Sequenced: peripheral blood. The receptor source for this set is a man in his fifties or sixties with acute or convalescent COVID-19.

This chain uses TRBV2 with TRBJ1-6, with 7 bases lining up with TRBD1. Germline assignment: CDR1 SNHLY and CDR2 FYNNEI. The ends lost 6 bases at V and 6 bases at J; junction bases unmatched: 8. This CDR3 is built from 15 residues. The CDR3 region has the DNA TGTGCCAGCAGAGCCGGGACAGCCTCTAATTCACCCCTCCACTTT. Translation: CASRAGTASNSPLHF.

CDR3 sequence reads: CASNYDRGRSTEAFF. CDR3 DNA: TGCGCCAGCAACTATGACAGGGGGCGAAGCACTGAAGCTTTCTTT. The V gene is TRBV5-1, the J gene TRBJ1-1, with 10 bases matching TRBD1. This CDR3 has 15 amino acids. Looked up from germline, CDR1 is SGHRS and CDR2 is YFSETQ. Unmatched junction bases numbered 9, after V lost 6 bases and J lost 4 bases. Using reference TRBV5-1 and TRBJ1-1 for the parts outside the CDR3, the full variable domain is KAGVTQTPRYLIKTRGQQVTLSCSPISGHRSVSWYQQTPGQGLQFLFEYFSETQRNKGNFPGRFSGRQFSNSRSEMNVSTLELGDSALYLCASNYDRGRSTEAFFGQGTRLTVV.

The rearrangement uses TRBV4-1 and TRBJ1-5; 9 nucleotides match TRBD1. Germline V CDR1 and CDR2: MGHRA, YSYEKL. The V gene end was trimmed by 0 bases and the J gene end by 5 bases; junction bases not matched to a gene: 2. The CDR3 is 15 residues long. CDR3 sequence: CASSQDDRGDQPQHF. CDR3 nucleotide sequence: TGCGCCAGCAGCCAAGATGACAGGGGGGATCAGCCCCAGCATTTT.

This clone was counted once. The V and J genes are TRBV28 and TRBJ1-1; TRBD1 matches at 10 bases. V shed 3 bases, J shed 6 bases, and the junction held 4 bases outside the gene matches. The CDR3 is made up of 14 amino acids. From germline, CDR1 is MDHEN and CDR2 SYDVKM. CDR3 sequence reads: CASSFRQGAAEAFF. DNA of the CDR3: TGTGCCAGCAGTTTCCGACAGGGGGCAGCTGAAGCTTTCTTT.

The chain combines TRBV5-4 with TRBJ1-2, with 9 positions matching TRBD1. Germline assignment: CDR1 SGHNT and CDR2 YYREEE (reference sequence). Trimming removed 5 bases from V and 6 bases from J; junction bases left unmatched: 8. The CDR3 covers 14 residues. In nucleotides, the CDR3 is TGTGCCAGCAGGCTGCAAGGACAGGGGAATGGCTACACCTTC. It codes for CASRLQGQGNGYTF. The full variable domain, in which reference TRBV5-4 and TRBJ1-2 provide the parts outside the CDR3, is ETGVTQSPTHLIKTRGQQVTLRCSSQSGHNTVSWYQQALGQGPQFIFQYYREEENGRGNFPPRFSGLQFPNYSSELNVNALELDDSALYLCASRLQGQGNGYTFGSGTRLTVV.

As concerns this clone: The same CDR3 arises from other DNA sequences in this sample as well. The rearrangement joins TRBV19 to TRBJ1-2, with a possible D match to TRBD1 (6 bases). CDR3 length equals 13 residues. Deletions cut 4 bases from V and 2 bases from J, with 8 bases between. Germline CDR1 LNHDA, CDR2 SQIVND (reference sequence). Here the CDR3 reads CASSTQGNYGYTF. CDR3 nucleotide sequence: TGTGCCAGTAGTACTCAGGGGAACTATGGCTACACCTTC.

The rearrangement links TRBV18 to TRBJ1-2; TRBD1 aligns across 7 bases. The CDR3 is 13 residues long. The V gene end was trimmed by 4 bases and the J gene end by 4 bases; junction bases not matched to a gene: 3. Germline V gene lookup returns CDR1 KGHSH and CDR2 LQKENI. The CDR3 is CASSQGQVYGYTF. The CDR3 nucleotides read TGTGCCAGCTCACAAGGACAGGTCTATGGCTACACCTTC.

The chain couples TRBV18 to TRBJ2-7, with D perhaps TRBD2 (6 bases). The CDR3 extends over 14 amino acids. Trimming stripped 6 bases from V and 5 bases from J, with 17 bases between. Germline V gives CDR1 KGHSH, CDR2 LQKENI. CDR3 nucleotides: TGTGCCAGCTCCCCGCCTAGCGCGCCGAACGAGCAGTACTTC. It specifies CASSPPSAPNEQYF.

The rearrangement links TRBV9 to TRBJ2-7; D remains unclear. V lost 2 bases to trimming and J lost 5 bases, with 14 bases between them. The CDR3 consists of 14 residues. CDR1 and CDR2 from the germline V gene are SGDLS and YYNGEE. CDR3 protein: CASSVEASENEQYF. In DNA form, the CDR3 reads TGTGCCAGCAGCGTCGAGGCTAGTGAGAACGAGCAGTACTTC. Based on the CDR3 plus reference TRBV9 and TRBJ2-7, the full variable domain is DSGVTQTPKHLITATGQRVTLRCSPRSGDLSVYWYQQSLDQGLQFLIQYYNGEERAKGNILERFSAQQFPDLHSELNLSSLELGDSALYFCASSVEASENEQYFGPGTRLTVT.

The gene calls are TRBV30 and TRBJ2-7; 9 nucleotides agree with TRBD1. The germline gives CDR1 GTSNPN, CDR2 SVGIG (reference sequence). The CDR3 is 14 amino acids. Trimming cost V 2 bases and J 4 bases; bases outside gene matches: 6. This CDR3 is CAWSPTGGQYEQYF. CDR3 in DNA: TGTGCCTGGAGTCCGACAGGGGGTCAATACGAGCAGTACTTC. The whole variable domain, remainder taken from reference TRBV30 and TRBJ2-7, is SQTIHQWPATLVQPVGSPLSLECTVEGTSNPNLYWYRQAAGRGLQLLFYSVGIGQISSEVPQNLSASRPQDRQFILSSKKLLLSDSGFYLCAWSPTGGQYEQYFGPGTRLTVT.

The CDR3 DNA is TGTGCCAGCAGTTACCCTAGCGGGGGGCCCGGGGGCGGTGAGCAGTTCTTC. The encoded protein is CASSYPSGGPGGGEQFF. This rearrangement joins TRBV6-2 or TRBV6-3 to TRBJ2-1; 11 nucleotides match TRBD2. V dropped 2 bases and J dropped 9; count of bases not matched to a gene: 12. Germline V CDR1 and CDR2: MNHEY, SVGEGT. This CDR3 spans 17 amino acids.

The chain has TRBV7-2 and TRBJ1-2; the match to TRBD1 covers 7 bases. The V and J ends lost 1 base and 6 bases, in that order; junction bases with no gene match: 5. This CDR3 contains 14 residues. Germline values: CDR1 SGHTA, CDR2 FQGNSA. The CDR3 region has the DNA TGTGCCAGCAGCTTAGGGTCGACAGGGAATGGCTACACCTTC. Translating it yields CASSLGSTGNGYTF.

J is TRBJ2-5 and V is TRBV18; TRBD1 is a possible D gene (6 bases). From germline, CDR1 is KGHSH and CDR2 LQKENI. CDR3 length: 14 residues. V was pared by 5 bases and J by 5 bases, with 15 bases between. The CDR3 nucleotides read TGTGCCAGCTCATCTGGGACAAGCTGGGAGACCCAGTACTTC. This gives the protein CASSSGTSWETQYF.

This chain joins TRBV3-1 (or the pseudogene TRBV3-2) and TRBJ1-1; D gene ambiguous. Germline assignment: CDR1 LGHDT and CDR2 YNNKEL (reference sequence). Trimming pared 3 bases from V and 0 bases from J, leaving 11 bases between. This CDR3 has 15 residues. The CDR3 bases are TGTGCCAGCAGCCACGCTACAGTCGTGAACACTGAAGCTTTCTTT. Translated, it gives CASSHATVVNTEAFF.

The chain uses TRBV28 and TRBJ2-7, with 7 bases lining up with TRBD2. Losses at the gene ends were 6 bases for V and 0 bases for J; bases not matched to a gene: 5. Germline CDR1 reads MDHEN; CDR2 reads SYDVKM. The CDR3 has 14 residues. The CDR3 sequence: CASRLGGSSYEQYF. The CDR3 DNA reads as TGTGCCAGCAGGCTGGGGGGGAGCTCCTACGAGCAGTACTTC.

In this sample, this clone turned up a few times. The DNA of the CDR3 is TGTGCCAGCAGCCCGAGGCCAGGGAGGGGAGATACGCAGTATTTT. It translates to CASSPRPGRGDTQYF. The V call is TRBV11-3, the J call TRBJ2-3, with 7 nucleotides matching TRBD2. Germline loops: CDR1 SGHNT, CDR2 YENEEA. With 5 bases clipped from V and 5 bases from J, the junction kept 10 bases outside the gene matches. This CDR3 is 15 amino acids long.

The chain is built from TRBV9 and TRBJ1-3; tentatively, D is TRBD1 (6 bases). Trimming took 4 bases from V and 2 from J, leaving 10 bases between them. The germline gives CDR1 SGDLS, CDR2 YYNGEE. The length of the CDR3 is 14 residues. DNA for the CDR3: TGTGCCAGCAGCCCGGGACACCCTGGAAACACCATATATTTT. It is translated as CASSPGHPGNTIYF.

The chain is built from TRBV4-1 and TRBJ2-1; D is perhaps TRBD2 (6 bases). Germline-derived CDR1 and CDR2 are MGHRA and YSYEKL. This CDR3 is 16 amino acids long. V was shortened by 1 base and J by 1 base, with 11 bases between the two germline ends. CDR3 bases: TGCGCCAGCAGCCAAGTGCGGGGATCTTCCTACAATGAGCAGTTCTTC. It translates to CASSQVRGSSYNEQFF.

The chain recombines TRBV5-1 with TRBJ2-3, with TRBD2 matching over 9 bases. The ends lost 0 bases at V and 14 bases at J; junction bases unmatched: 10. CDR3 length: 14 residues. Germline V lookup: CDR1 SGHRS, CDR2 YFSETQ. The CDR3 DNA is TGCGCCAGCAGCTTGGAGGCGGGACTAGCTGGACTGTATTTT. Protein sequence: CASSLEAGLAGLYF.

J is TRBJ1-3 and V is TRBV6-1, with D unclear. The ends were cut back, 3 bases at V and 0 bases at J, with 12 bases in the middle. From germline, CDR1 is MNHNS and CDR2 SASEGT. The length of the CDR3 is 16 residues. The CDR3 DNA reads as TGTGCCAGCAGTGACCCTGGACGGGACTCTGGAAACACCATATATTTT. Its protein is CASSDPGRDSGNTIYF.